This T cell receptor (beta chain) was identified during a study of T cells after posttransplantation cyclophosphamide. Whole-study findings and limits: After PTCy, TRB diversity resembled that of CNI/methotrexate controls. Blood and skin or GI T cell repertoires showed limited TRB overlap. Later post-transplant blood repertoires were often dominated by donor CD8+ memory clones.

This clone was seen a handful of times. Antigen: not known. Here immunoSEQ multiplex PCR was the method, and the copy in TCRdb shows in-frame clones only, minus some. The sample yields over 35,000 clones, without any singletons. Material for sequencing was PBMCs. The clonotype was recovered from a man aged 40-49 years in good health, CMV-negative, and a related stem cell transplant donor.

CDR3 sequence reads: CASSEGGRGRNGYTF. CDR3 in DNA: TGTGCCAGCAGTGAGGGGGGCAGGGGGCGAAATGGCTACACCTTC. This chain uses TRBV2 with TRBJ1-2; 8 bases match TRBD1. Germline-derived CDR1 and CDR2 are SNHLY and FYNNEI. The CDR3 consists of 15 residues. The ends lost 3 bases at V and 6 bases at J; junction bases unmatched: 9.